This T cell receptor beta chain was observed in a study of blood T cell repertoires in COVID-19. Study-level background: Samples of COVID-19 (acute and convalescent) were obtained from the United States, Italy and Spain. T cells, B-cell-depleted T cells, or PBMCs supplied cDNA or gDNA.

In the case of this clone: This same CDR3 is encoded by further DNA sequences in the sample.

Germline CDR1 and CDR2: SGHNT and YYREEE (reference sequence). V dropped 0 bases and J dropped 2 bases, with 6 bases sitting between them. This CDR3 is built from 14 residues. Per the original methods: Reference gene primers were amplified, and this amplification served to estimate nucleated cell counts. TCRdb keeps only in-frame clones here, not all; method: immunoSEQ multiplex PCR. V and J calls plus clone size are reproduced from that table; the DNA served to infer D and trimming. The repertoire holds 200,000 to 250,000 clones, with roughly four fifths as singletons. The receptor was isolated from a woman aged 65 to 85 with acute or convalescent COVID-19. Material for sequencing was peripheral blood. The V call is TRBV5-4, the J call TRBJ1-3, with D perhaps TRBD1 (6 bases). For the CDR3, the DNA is TGTGCCAGCAGCTTGGACAGGGCTGGAAACACCATATATTTT. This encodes CASSLDRAGNTIYF.